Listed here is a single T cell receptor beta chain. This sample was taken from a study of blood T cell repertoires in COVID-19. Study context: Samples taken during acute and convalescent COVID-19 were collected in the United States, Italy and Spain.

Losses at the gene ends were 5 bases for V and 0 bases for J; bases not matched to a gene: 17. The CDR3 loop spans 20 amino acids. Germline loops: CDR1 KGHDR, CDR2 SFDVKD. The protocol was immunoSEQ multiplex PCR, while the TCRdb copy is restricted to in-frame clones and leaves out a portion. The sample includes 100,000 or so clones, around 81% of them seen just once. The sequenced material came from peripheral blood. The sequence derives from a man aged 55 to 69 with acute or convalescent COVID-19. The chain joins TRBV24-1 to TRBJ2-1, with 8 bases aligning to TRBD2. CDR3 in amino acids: CATSGDDGSGAHSSYNEQFF. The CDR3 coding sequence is TGTGCCACCAGTGGGGACGATGGTAGCGGGGCTCACAGCTCCTACAATGAGCAGTTCTTC.